This paragraph covers one TCR beta chain sequence. This sample stems from a study of blood T cell repertoires in COVID-19. The assay was immunoSEQ multiplex PCR, and TCRdb's table has in-frame clones only and misses some. The table has hundreds of thousands of clones, 80% to 90% seen once; the top ten hold approximately 2.5%. Recruitment covered about 25 US areas and drew participants whose ages spanned roughly 18 to 90 years. The V gene's germline CDR1 is LNHDA and CDR2 SQIVND (reference sequence). This CDR3 is built from 13 residues. Trimming left V 10 bases short and J 5 bases short, with 17 bases between.

The specimen sequenced was PBMCs or T cells enriched from blood (not recorded which). The origin of this receptor is a young woman who had recovered from COVID-19. V usage is TRBV19 and J usage is TRBJ2-5, with a tentative D call TRBD2 (5 bases). The CDR3 region has the DNA TGTGCCACCTCGCCCCGGGAACGGGAGACCCAGTACTTC. Amino acid sequence: CATSPRERETQYF.